This T cell receptor (beta chain) was obtained from a study of cytomegalovirus exposure and HLA in healthy donors (dated 2017 in TCRdb). At the level of the whole study: A later analysis indicated that the 90 to 150 validation repertoires were generated on the platform also employed for the approximately 700 repertoires of the first cohort. Besides the first cohort of under 700 subjects, a separate validation cohort made up of roughly 120 different subjects was used. To predict cytomegalovirus infection status, the study brought together high-throughput TCR immunosequencing, statistical association of individual TCRs with disease status, and machine learning. The study was designed to test whether signatures of past pathogen exposure could be identified by cataloging public T cell receptors.

Comment on this clone: The antigen it binds to is not known. No qualities accompany the bases; no much larger clone lies one base away.

Separate from the approximately 670-subject first cohort, the validation cohort of 120 subjects was the group to which the donors belonged. What the study reported, not specific to this receptor: Three of the identified cytomegalovirus-associated TCR beta chains were confirmed in vitro to be specific for cytomegalovirus antigens. A later analysis lacked HLA typing for the validation cohort, so it scored co-occurrence in that cohort across all 120 repertoires. Most TCR sequences were observed very rarely across donors, whereas some public TCRs were present in many individuals. Subsequent analysis determined that TCRs grouped into clusters in the first cohort also showed a tendency toward co-occurrence across the roughly 110 validation repertoires, and roughly 94% of cluster scores exceeded 0. The authors suggested that the approach could potentially be extended to other disease states and immunological phenotypes. The study gave a list of about 170 TCR beta chains associated with cytomegalovirus. The classifier was reported to diagnose cytomegalovirus status with high specificity and sensitivity in both the original and validation cohorts.

Library preparation employed the immunoSEQ multiplex PCR assay. In the authors' own workflow: To diagnose cytomegalovirus status from the catalog of TCR beta chain sequences, a statistical classification framework was built. TCRdb carries this immuneACCESS record with in-frame sequences only. Its versions omit some clonotypes, under half of them owing to an unresolved V gene in the studies checked, with the rest unexplained. The V and J calls and the clone size are those of that table, but D and trimming were determined from the DNA. This sample gives approximately 100,000 clones in total; around nine tenths of them show up just once. Of the sample, roughly 3.9% falls within the top ten clones. The receptor comes from a woman aged 25-40 years in good health and CMV-seronegative. Sequenced material: PBMCs.

The CDR3 corresponds to CSATPYYEQYF. The nucleotides read TGCAGTGCTACGCCCTACTACGAGCAGTACTTC. This receptor chain uses TRBV20-1 and TRBJ2-7; no D gene can be assigned with confidence. CDR1 and CDR2 (DFQATT, SNEGSKA) derive from the germline V gene (reference sequence). The junction shows trimming of 4 bases on V and 3 bases on J, plus 7 bases between the germline ends. The CDR3 starts with the cysteine, ends with the phenylalanine, and has 11 residues. Kept here is only the CDR3 DNA, which spans 33 bases and is read in frame from base 1.